This paragraph covers one T cell receptor beta chain sequence. What it binds is not known. This entry belongs to a study of Ad26.COV2.S vaccination and SARS-CoV-2 variants. The treatment denotes: roughly 18 received Ad26.COV2.S at low or high dose, single or two shots; about 5 received placebo; per-sample allocation not given. The investigators took samples on day 63 after the first vaccine or placebo injection. Germline V CDR1 and CDR2: MGHDK, SYGVNS. CDR3 size: 11 residues. Trimming pared 5 bases from V and 10 bases from J, leaving 9 bases between. Profiled with immunoSEQ multiplex PCR; TCRdb holds only in-frame clones, not every one. The sample carries fewer than 900,000 clones, approximately 88% recorded once. Study results and limitations: Reported findings describe substantial breadth in spike-specific CD8+ and CD4+ T cell responses following vaccination. Comparability of non-spike TCR breadth was observed across vaccine and placebo recipients. Vaccine recipients posted higher spike-specific TCR breadth than their placebo counterparts.

This sequence originates from a person between 18 and 65 years old who received the Ad26.COV2.S COVID-19 vaccine or a placebo. Sequencing was performed on peripheral blood, taken in a trial of Ad26.COV2.S vaccine versus placebo. V and J are TRBV25-1 and TRBJ2-1; D not resolved. This chain's CDR3 is CASSQGEEQFF. In DNA, the CDR3 is TGTGCCAGCAGTCAAGGAGAAGAGCAGTTCTTC.